These 3 T cell receptor beta chains originate from one sample sequenced in a study of metastatic and nonmetastatic thyroid tumors. Thyroid surgery was performed in patients who had received no treatment beforehand. TCRdb re-called the PCR reads via MiXCR. The sample has about 26,000 clones, around 25% seen once. The sample comprised blood. These receptors all stem from a female donor with papillary thyroid cancer or a benign thyroid nodule (not recorded which). Some clones in this sample may be carry-over from other donors' samples.

The sample holds many counts of this clone. The chain recombines TRBV2 with TRBJ2-1; 9 bases are shared with TRBD2. From germline, CDR1 is SNHLY and CDR2 FYNNEI. V lost 5 bases, J lost 7 bases, and 12 bases stayed unmatched. The CDR3 consists of 16 residues. CDR3 nucleotide sequence: TGTGCCAGCAGTTATAAGCGGGAGGTGAATATTAATGAGCAGTTCTTC. This translates into CASSYKREVNINEQFF.

This sequence joins TRBV5-6 and TRBJ2-7; D is unclear. The CDR3 runs 12 residues. V was cut by 2 bases and J by 5 bases, with 8 bases left in between. Looked up from germline, CDR1 is SGHDT and CDR2 is YYEEEE. The CDR3 coding sequence is TGTGCCAGCAGCTTAATCAGCGACGAGCAGTACTTC. Amino acid sequence: CASSLISDEQYF.

The count of this clone is one. The chain employs TRBV20-1 and TRBJ2-3; TRBD2 matches at 11 bases. Trimming removed 2 bases from V and 8 bases from J; junction bases left unmatched: 9. This CDR3 comprises 15 residues. Germline assignment: CDR1 DFQATT and CDR2 SNEGSKA (reference sequence). CDR3: CSARRLAGGLGTQYF. CDR3 coding DNA: TGCAGTGCTAGAAGGCTAGCGGGAGGCTTGGGTACGCAGTATTTT.